The rows below give T cell receptor beta chains drawn from one sample of a study of blood T cell repertoires in COVID-19. Here immunoSEQ multiplex PCR was the method, and the copy in TCRdb shows in-frame clones only, minus some. The sample shows 200,000 or so clones, roughly 82% of them seen only once. Material: peripheral blood. The receptor set was obtained from a woman in her 30s with acute or convalescent COVID-19. CDR3s include the opening cysteine and the closing phenylalanine or tryptophan.

V gene,J gene,CDR3 protein
TRBV5-6,TRBJ1-6,CASSFNRMGNSPLHF
TRBV27,TRBJ2-5,CASSLSDPTGETQYF
TRBV6-5,TRBJ1-2,CASRTGGYYGYTF
TRBV29-1,TRBJ2-2,CSVAGGHAPPGELFF
TRBV19,TRBJ2-1,CASSIKSRWTPGGYEQFF
TRBV11-2,TRBJ2-1,CASSTSPWGVNEQFF
TRBV10-3,TRBJ2-7,CAISDRAGTSYEQYF
TRBV6-5,TRBJ2-2,CASTLSGELFF
TRBV7-9,TRBJ2-1,CASSLTGVGNEQFF
TRBV19,TRBJ1-3,CASTQTGGGNTIYF
TRBV19,TRBJ2-3,CASSTMPTASTDTQYF
TRBV2,TRBJ2-1,CASSEGRAVINEQFF
TRBV15,TRBJ1-5,CATSRDTGTAYSNQPQHF
TRBV7-8,TRBJ1-2,CASSQYGYGYTF
TRBV15,TRBJ2-3,CATSMAPDTQYF
TRBV3-1/TRBV3-2,TRBJ2-3,CASSQVGSRKFTDTQYF
TRBV21-1,TRBJ1-5,CASTGFAAVRNQPQHF
TRBV12-3/TRBV12-4,TRBJ2-5,CASSAGYETQYF
TRBV28,TRBJ1-4,CASERATNEKLFF
TRBV14,TRBJ1-2,CASSTAGIGYTF
TRBV4-3,TRBJ1-6,CASGRGVYNSPLHF
TRBV28,TRBJ2-3,CASSFGGREVADTQYF
TRBV18,TRBJ2-7,CASSSREHEQYF
TRBV21-1,TRBJ1-2,CASSTRGQDPTRNYGYTF
TRBV5-6,TRBJ2-7,CASSLGTGSEQYF
TRBV7-6,TRBJ1-3,CASSLSAGGNTIYF
TRBV28,TRBJ1-1,CASSFSGGRAEAFF
TRBV27,TRBJ2-5,CASSFGGLAGEETQYF
TRBV30,TRBJ1-4,CAWSVGQGNEKLFF
TRBV11-2,TRBJ2-7,CASSLGTGAYEQYF
TRBV3-1/TRBV3-2,TRBJ1-1,CASSQDGGYAEAFF
TRBV30,TRBJ1-4,CAWTPTGVSEKLFF
TRBV5-4,TRBJ2-1,CASSSLEGRGYNEQFF
TRBV19,TRBJ2-1,CASSNGWVAGEQFF
TRBV13,TRBJ2-3,CASSRGGTTDTQYF
TRBV7-6,TRBJ2-3,CASSLEASGSTDTQYF
TRBV11-2,TRBJ1-1,CASSLIGGGWNTEAFF
TRBV1,TRBJ1-2,CTSSQGSRGCPYGYTF
TRBV5-1,TRBJ1-1,CASSLGQDTEAFF
TRBV4-3,TRBJ2-2,CASRDGAGTGNTGELFF
TRBV28,TRBJ1-5,CASSSMTGEVQPQHF
TRBV5-8,TRBJ1-2,CASSSSGGNYGYTF
TRBV7-8,TRBJ1-6,CASSLASGSQAPLHF
TRBV19,TRBJ1-5,CASSIQGASNQPQHF
TRBV27,TRBJ1-5,CASSYQGQPQHF
TRBV15,TRBJ2-1,CATSRDLGGRLNEQFF
TRBV12-3/TRBV12-4,TRBJ2-1,CASTDISYNEQFF
TRBV19,TRBJ1-1,CASTQGLNTEAFF
TRBV10-3,TRBJ2-2,CAISSRGTSTGELFF